The 21 T cell receptor beta chains reported below all come from one sample, sequenced in a study of CD8 T cells in Susac syndrome. An input of roughly 0.5 to 1 ug of RNA was subjected to reverse transcription using random hexamers. Using its own MiXCR run on the immunoSEQ multiplex PCR reads, TCRdb lists one record per CDR3 protein. The top ten clones hold around 0.21% of a sample with about 150,000 distinct CDR3 sequences, roughly 94% of them seen once. The sample was CD8+ T cells from PBMCs. The receptors were sampled from a human donor with multiple sclerosis.

The CDR3 coding sequence is TGTGCCAGCAGCTTACCGGGACAGGGTCGGAATGAGCAGTTCTTC. Translation: CASSLPGQGRNEQFF. V gene TRBV11-2 combines with J gene TRBJ2-1; TRBD1 agrees at 9 bases. J lost 7 bases, V lost 2 bases, and 6 bases had no gene match. Germline V lookup: CDR1 SGHAT, CDR2 FQNNGV. The CDR3 loop spans 15 amino acids.

This clonotype came up once. V is TRBV7-9 and J is TRBJ2-5, with D possibly matching TRBD1 (6 bases). The CDR3 consists of 14 residues. Germline CDR1 and CDR2: SEHNR and FQNEAQ (reference sequence). Trimming pared 1 base from V and 4 bases from J, leaving 10 bases between. CDR3 coding DNA: TGTGCCAGCAGCTTAGGCAGGGGCCTAGAGACCCAGTACTTC. Residues: CASSLGRGLETQYF.

The rearrangement joins TRBV20-1 to TRBJ1-1, with D maybe TRBD1 (6 bases). The CDR3 has 11 residues. In germline, CDR1 is DFQATT, CDR2 SNEGSKA (reference sequence). Trimming took 6 bases from V and 3 from J, leaving 8 bases between them. This CDR3 is CSARGHTEAFF. DNA of the CDR3: TGCAGTGCCCGGGGGCACACTGAAGCTTTCTTT.

This chain uses TRBV20-1 with TRBJ1-1; possible D gene TRBD1, 5 bases. Trimming took off 0 bases at V and 1 base at J, with 6 bases between the two ends. The CDR3 contains 13 residues. CDR1 is DFQATT, CDR2 SNEGSKA, per germline (reference sequence). For the CDR3, the DNA is TGCAGTGCTAGAGAGGGGGGGAACACTGAAGCTTTCTTT. Protein sequence: CSAREGGNTEAFF.

This chain uses TRBV29-1 with TRBJ2-2; 8 bases match TRBD1. The germline gives CDR1 SQVTM, CDR2 ANQGSEA. The CDR3 has 16 residues. The V gene end was trimmed by 5 bases and the J gene end by 4 bases; junction bases not matched to a gene: 12. The chain's CDR3 is CSVWDRSSEPTGELFF. As DNA, the CDR3 is TGCAGCGTTTGGGACAGGTCATCGGAACCCACCGGGGAGCTGTTTTTT.

The chain combines TRBV24-1 with TRBJ1-1; 8 positions agree with TRBD1. The CDR3 covers 13 residues. J lost 8 bases, V lost 9 bases, and 10 bases had no gene match. Germline V gene lookup returns CDR1 KGHDR and CDR2 SFDVKD. The CDR3 DNA reads TGTGCCACCGCGTCAGGGACAGGTATAGAAGCTTTCTTT. Translated, it gives CATASGTGIEAFF.

This chain links TRBV27 with TRBJ2-7; 11 positions match TRBD2. V lost 4 bases and J lost 3; bases outside the gene matches: 5. The CDR3 is 15 amino acids. CDR1 is MNHEY, CDR2 SMNVEV, per germline (reference sequence). DNA of the CDR3: TGTGCCAGCAGTTCCAGACTAGCGGGAAACTACGAGCAGTACTTC. This encodes CASSSRLAGNYEQYF.

This chain uses TRBV6-2 or TRBV6-3 with TRBJ2-7, with a weak D call TRBD2 (6 bases). V was trimmed by 6 bases and J by 3 bases, leaving 12 bases between them. The CDR3 runs 13 residues. CDR1 is MNHEY, CDR2 SVGEGT, per germline. This chain's CDR3 is CASRVGGLYEQYF. For the CDR3, the DNA is TGTGCCAGCAGGGTCGGGGGTCTCTACGAGCAGTACTTC.

V and J are TRBV29-1 and TRBJ1-4; D call uncertain. Trimming took off 5 bases at V and 4 bases at J, with 5 bases between the two ends. Germline V gene lookup returns CDR1 SQVTM and CDR2 ANQGSEA. The CDR3 covers 11 residues. The CDR3 sequence: CSVRVNEKLFF. The CDR3 DNA sequence: TGCAGCGTTCGTGTTAATGAAAAACTGTTTTTT.

V is TRBV7-8 and J is TRBJ1-4; tentatively, D is TRBD1 (6 bases). The CDR3 is made up of 15 amino acids. Germline values: CDR1 SGHVS, CDR2 FQNEAQ. V lost 1 base and J lost 7, with 13 bases in between. CDR3 in amino acids: CASSLGSGAGEKLFF. In DNA, the CDR3 is TGTGCCAGCAGCTTAGGTTCAGGGGCCGGTGAAAAACTGTTTTTT.

This clonotype was picked up one time. This rearrangement joins TRBV9 to TRBJ2-6; 10 nucleotides align to TRBD1. With 3 bases clipped from V and 2 bases from J, the junction kept 11 bases outside the gene matches. From germline, CDR1 is SGDLS and CDR2 YYNGEE. The CDR3 loop spans 19 amino acids. The CDR3, as DNA: TGTGCCAGCAGCGGGACCGGGACAGGGGCCCTCGCTGGGGCCAACGTCCTGACTTTC. Translation: CASSGTGTGALAGANVLTF.

V and J are TRBV2 and TRBJ2-7; weak D call: TRBD1 (5 bases). CDR3 size: 14 residues. Trimming removed 6 bases at V and 2 bases at J, with 14 bases between. Germline lookup yields CDR1 SNHLY and CDR2 FYNNEI. CDR3 sequence reads: CASRGVDTAYEQYF. CDR3 nucleotides: TGTGCCAGCAGAGGTGTGGACACCGCCTACGAGCAGTACTTC. Supplemented by reference TRBV2 and TRBJ2-7, the full variable domain reads EPEVTQTPSHQVTQMGQEVILRCVPISNHLYFYWYRQILGQKVEFLVSFYNNEISEKSEIFDDQFSVERPDGSNFTLKIRSTKLEDSAMYFCASRGVDTAYEQYFGPGTRLTVT.

This clonotype was observed a single time. V and J are TRBV29-1 and TRBJ1-1; tentative D call: TRBD1 (5 bases). From germline, CDR1 is SQVTM and CDR2 ANQGSEA. The CDR3 contains 13 residues. Between the trimmed V and J ends, which lost 7 bases and 1 base, there was a span of 13 bases. CDR3 DNA sequence: TGCAGCGCCATCAGGGATGGGAACACTGAAGCTTTCTTT. It encodes CSAIRDGNTEAFF.

This chain uses TRBV9 with TRBJ2-7; 7 positions match TRBD1. Germline assignment: CDR1 SGDLS and CDR2 YYNGEE. Germline trimming cut 3 bases from V and 6 bases from J; bases unmatched to any gene: 6. The CDR3 covers 13 residues. CDR3 sequence (DNA): TGTGCCAGCAGCGGTACGACAGGGTCCGAGCAGTACTTC. Protein product: CASSGTTGSEQYF.

The V gene is TRBV20-1, the J gene TRBJ2-1; D may be TRBD1 or TRBD2 (6 bases each). CDR1 DFQATT and CDR2 SNEGSKA come from the germline V gene (reference sequence). The CDR3 has 14 amino acids. The CDR3 DNA sequence: TGCAGCTACTTTAGTGGGGGGCCGCACAATGAGCAGTTCTTC. The encoded protein is CSYFSGGPHNEQFF.

V is TRBV6-5 and J is TRBJ2-1, with unresolved D. Per the germline V gene, CDR1 is MNHEY and CDR2 is SVGAGI. CDR3 length: 13 amino acids. The V gene lost 4 bases and the J gene lost 2 bases, with 6 bases spanning the gap. CDR3 amino acids: CASSSSTYNEQFF. The CDR3 nucleotides are TGTGCCAGCAGTTCCTCGACCTACAATGAGCAGTTCTTC.

The rearrangement uses TRBV29-1 and TRBJ2-7; the D is unclear. V gave up 7 bases and J gave up 5 bases, with 12 bases separating them. Per the germline V gene, CDR1 is SQVTM and CDR2 is ANQGSEA. The CDR3 spans 11 residues. Here the CDR3 reads CSGTGSNEQYF. Written as DNA, the CDR3 is TGCAGCGGGACCGGGTCGAACGAGCAGTACTTC.

The sample holds one count of this clonotype. The chain couples TRBV14 to TRBJ1-2; no definite D call. The CDR3 has 12 residues. Germline V gene lookup returns CDR1 SGHDN and CDR2 FVKESK. Trimming left V 4 bases short and J 7 bases short, with 10 bases between. As DNA, the CDR3 is TGTGCCAGCAGCCCCCCGGGCAGTGGCTACACCTTC. Protein sequence: CASSPPGSGYTF.

This clonotype was seen a few times. The V gene is TRBV9, the J gene TRBJ2-1; no clear D. The CDR3 covers 12 residues. Germline CDR1 and CDR2: SGDLS and YYNGEE. Trimming removed 0 bases from V and 7 bases from J, with 5 bases in between. In nucleotides, the CDR3 is TGTGCCAGCAGCGTAGCTGGGAATGAGCAGTTCTTC. It yields the protein CASSVAGNEQFF. Looking up the rest from reference TRBV9 and TRBJ2-1 gives the full variable domain: DSGVTQTPKHLITATGQRVTLRCSPRSGDLSVYWYQQSLDQGLQFLIQYYNGEERAKGNILERFSAQQFPDLHSELNLSSLELGDSALYFCASSVAGNEQFFGPGTRLTVL.

This sequence joins TRBV12-3 or TRBV12-4 and TRBJ2-3, with TRBD2 matching over 10 bases. CDR3 length: 15 amino acids. The junction had 5 bases not matched to a gene; V was cut back by 3 bases and J by 5 bases. The CDR3 is CASSFELAGIDTQYF. The CDR3 DNA reads as TGTGCCAGCAGTTTCGAACTAGCGGGGATAGATACGCAGTATTTT.

The CDR3 region is CASSVDGNSGNTIYF. The DNA of the CDR3 is TGTGCCAGCAGCGTAGACGGCAACTCTGGAAACACCATATATTTT. The chain employs TRBV9 and TRBJ1-3; no clear D. Trimming took 0 bases from V and 0 from J, leaving 7 bases between them. Germline-derived CDR1 and CDR2 are SGDLS and YYNGEE. This CDR3 is 15 amino acids long. Supplemented by reference TRBV9 and TRBJ1-3, the full variable domain reads DSGVTQTPKHLITATGQRVTLRCSPRSGDLSVYWYQQSLDQGLQFLIQYYNGEERAKGNILERFSAQQFPDLHSELNLSSLELGDSALYFCASSVDGNSGNTIYFGEGSWLTVV.